This section outlines one T cell receptor (beta chain) sequence together with its context. In the source study's methods: Cell counts per sample came from amplifying reference gene primers. Sequenced by immunoSEQ multiplex PCR; TCRdb stores in-frame clones only, minus some. The V and J calls and clone size were taken over from that table, and D and trimming were inferred from the DNA. The sample gives 180,000 or so clones, approximately 85% of which show up once; 10% to 11% is in the top ten. This sample is part of a study of blood T cell repertoires in COVID-19. Overall study context: Material from acute and convalescent COVID-19 was sourced from the United States, Italy and Spain.

The CDR3 sequence is 12 residues long. V shed 6 bases and J shed 4 bases, with 9 bases lying between them. Germline V gives CDR1 MDHEN, CDR2 SYDVKM. This clonotype originated in a human donor with active or convalescent COVID-19. The donor label of this sample is uncertain. This chain joins TRBV28 and TRBJ1-1, with D perhaps TRBD1 (6 bases). Sequenced material: peripheral blood. CDR3 bases: TGTGCCAGCAGATCAGGGGTCACTGAAGCTTTCTTT. This sequence encodes CASRSGVTEAFF.